These 30 T cell receptor beta chains originate from one sample sequenced in a study of blood T cell repertoires in COVID-19. Generated by immunoSEQ multiplex PCR, the TCRdb table keeps only in-frame clones and is missing some. The table records around 180,000 clones, around 74% of them present only once. Material for sequencing was peripheral blood. The receptors were sampled from a woman at least 80 years old with acute or convalescent COVID-19.

V and J are TRBV4-3 and TRBJ2-3; the D gene is possibly TRBD2 (5 bases). CDR1 and CDR2 from the germline V gene are LGHNA and YSLEER. Trimming shortened V by 0 bases and J by 0 bases, and 7 bases separated the two germline ends. This CDR3 region has 15 residues. CDR3 loop: CASSQDGGSTDTQYF. The CDR3 DNA is TGCGCCAGCAGCCAAGATGGCGGGAGCACAGATACGCAGTATTTT.

This clone turned up a few times. The chain is built from TRBV19 and TRBJ1-1, with 7 bases lining up with TRBD1. The CDR3 has 14 residues. With V trimmed by 3 bases and J by 7 bases, 8 bases remained unmatched. The germline V gene has CDR1 LNHDA and CDR2 SQIVND (reference sequence). CDR3 coding DNA: TGTGCCAGTAGTATCCAACAGGGGCCCCATGAAGCTTTCTTT. Translated: CASSIQQGPHEAFF.

Details on this clone: A read error may account for a junction end that differs from germline. CDR3 sequence (DNA): TGCAGTGCTCGACAGTCAGAAACGCAGTATTTT. Encoded protein: CSARQSETQYF. The chain is built from TRBV20-1 and TRBJ2-3; D perhaps matches TRBD1 (5 bases). This CDR3 has 11 amino acids. Germline assignment: CDR1 DFQATT and CDR2 SNEGSKA (reference sequence).

This clone was detected once. The J gene is TRBJ1-4, the V gene TRBV15; D call uncertain. Germline V lookup: CDR1 LNHNV, CDR2 YYDKDF (reference sequence). Trimming cost V 0 bases and J 2 bases, with 13 bases left between them. This CDR3 has 17 residues. CDR3 nucleotide sequence: TGTGCCACCAGCAGAGATAGAGGGCGACTGACTAATGAAAAACTGTTTTTT. Protein sequence: CATSRDRGRLTNEKLFF.

The gene calls are TRBV28 and TRBJ2-7, with a tentative D call TRBD1 (7 bases). The germline CDR1 and CDR2 sequences are MDHEN and SYDVKM. This CDR3 has 19 residues. With 3 bases removed from V and 7 bases from J, the gap between germline ends came to 31 bases. The CDR3, as DNA: TGTGCCAGCAGTTTGCCCGAACTCTTTTCAGGGGGAGGTTCGGGGGAGCAGTACTTC. This encodes CASSLPELFSGGGSGEQYF.

The rearrangement links TRBV2 to TRBJ2-7; 7 bases are shared with TRBD1. The junction had 0 bases not matched to a gene; V was cut back by 4 bases and J by 9 bases. The germline V gene encodes CDR1 SNHLY and CDR2 FYNNEI. This CDR3 has 10 residues. The CDR3 DNA is TGTGCCAGCAGTGGACAGGGGCAGTACTTC. Protein sequence: CASSGQGQYF. Using reference TRBV2 and TRBJ2-7 for the parts outside the CDR3, the full variable domain is EPEVTQTPSHQVTQMGQEVILRCVPISNHLYFYWYRQILGQKVEFLVSFYNNEISEKSEIFDDQFSVERPDGSNFTLKIRSTKLEDSAMYFCASSGQGQYFGPGTRLTVT.

This clone was seen only a few times. The CDR3 coding sequence is TGTGCCAGCAGTTTAATGGTCGGAGATACGCAGTATTTT. It translates to CASSLMVGDTQYF. This chain connects TRBV27 to TRBJ2-3; D unresolved. Germline V CDR1 and CDR2: MNHEY, SMNVEV (reference sequence). This CDR3 comprises 13 residues. V was shortened by 2 bases and J by 5 bases, with 8 bases between the two germline ends.

V is TRBV7-2 and J is TRBJ2-1, with 11 positions matching TRBD2. CDR3 length equals 15 residues. In germline, CDR1 is SGHTA, CDR2 FQGNSA. The V segment lost 4 bases and the J segment 5 bases; nucleotides outside the gene matches: 4. CDR3 sequence reads: CASSSTSGTNNEQFF. The CDR3 DNA follows: TGTGCCAGCAGCTCGACTAGCGGGACAAACAATGAGCAGTTCTTC. Combining the CDR3 with reference TRBV7-2 and TRBJ2-1 gives the whole variable domain GAGVSQSPSNKVTEKGKDVELRCDPISGHTALYWYRQSLGQGLEFLIYFQGNSAPDKSGLPSDRFSAERTGGSVSTLTIQRTQQEDSAVYLCASSSTSGTNNEQFFGPGTRLTVL.

The gene calls are TRBV7-6 and TRBJ1-5; no clear D gene. Germline V CDR1 and CDR2: SGHVS, FNYEAQ. The CDR3 has 13 amino acids. V lost 6 bases to trimming and J lost 4 bases, with 10 bases between them. The CDR3 nucleotides read TGTGCCAGCAGTGGGCAGGTTAATCAGCCCCAGCATTTT. Its protein is CASSGQVNQPQHF. The complete variable domain, with remaining parts taken from reference TRBV7-6 and TRBJ1-5, reads GAGVSQSPRYKVTKRGQDVALRCDPISGHVSLYWYRQALGQGPEFLTYFNYEAQQDKSGLPNDRFSAERPEGSISTLTIQRTEQRDSAMYRCASSGQVNQPQHFGDGTRLSIL.

This sequence joins TRBV19 and TRBJ1-1; D not resolved. Germline V gene sequence: CDR1 LNHDA, CDR2 SQIVND (reference sequence). V was clipped by 5 bases and J by 3 bases, with 13 bases between them. The CDR3 loop spans 14 amino acids. CDR3 residues: CASSFTPQDTEAFF. The CDR3 region has the DNA TGTGCCAGTAGTTTCACACCTCAGGACACTGAAGCTTTCTTT.

The chain uses TRBV19 and TRBJ2-2, with TRBD1 matching 8 bases. Germline V lookup: CDR1 LNHDA, CDR2 SQIVND (reference sequence). The CDR3 spans 14 residues. V was clipped by 10 bases and J by 10 bases; unmatched bases: 14. CDR3 in amino acids: CATRGRQGIEELFF. Here the CDR3 DNA reads TGTGCCACTAGAGGACGACAGGGGATTGAGGAGCTGTTTTTT. The complete variable domain, with remaining parts taken from reference TRBV19 and TRBJ2-2, reads DGGITQSPKYLFRKEGQNVTLSCEQNLNHDAMYWYRQDPGQGLRLIYYSQIVNDFQKGDIAEGYSVSREKKESFPLTVTSAQKNPTAFYLCATRGRQGIEELFFGEGSRLTVL.

J is TRBJ1-2 and V is TRBV10-3; TRBD1 might be the D (5 bases). The CDR3 sequence is 13 residues long. The ends were cut back, 7 bases at V and 2 bases at J, with 11 bases in the middle. Germline V lookup: CDR1 ENHRY, CDR2 SYGVKD. The CDR3 loop reads CAINKQENYGYTF. Written as DNA, the CDR3 is TGTGCCATCAACAAACAGGAGAACTATGGCTACACCTTC.

This sequence joins TRBV7-9 and TRBJ2-1; weak D call: TRBD1 (5 bases). Germline V lookup: CDR1 SEHNR, CDR2 FQNEAQ (reference sequence). The CDR3 extends over 19 amino acids. V was shortened by 3 bases and J by 7 bases, with 28 bases between the two germline ends. CDR3 sequence: CASSFHRPELRQGSNEQFF. CDR3 nucleotide sequence: TGTGCCAGCAGCTTTCACAGACCCGAGTTGCGGCAGGGTAGTAATGAGCAGTTCTTC. Complete variable domain (other parts from reference TRBV7-9 and TRBJ2-1): DTGVSQNPRHKITKRGQNVTFRCDPISEHNRLYWYRQTLGQGPEFLTYFQNEAQLEKSRLLSDRFSAERPKGSFSTLEIQRTEQGDSAMYLCASSFHRPELRQGSNEQFFGPGTRLTVL.

The CDR3: CASSPPNYEQYF. The CDR3 nucleotides are TGTGCCAGCAGCCCCCCCAACTACGAGCAGTACTTC. This chain uses TRBV7-9 with TRBJ2-7; D not certain. Trimming shortened V by 5 bases and J by 3 bases, and 8 bases separated the two germline ends. Germline loops: CDR1 SEHNR, CDR2 FQNEAQ (reference sequence). This CDR3 spans 12 amino acids.

The rearrangement uses TRBV19 and TRBJ1-5, with D possibly TRBD1 on 5 matching bases. The CDR3 has 12 amino acids. Germline loops: CDR1 LNHDA, CDR2 SQIVND (reference sequence). V was trimmed by 8 bases and J by 7 bases, leaving 12 bases between them. The CDR3: CASGEGTQPQHF. DNA of the CDR3: TGTGCCAGTGGGGAGGGGACCCAGCCCCAGCATTTT.

Turning to this clone: The junction differs from germline at one of its ends, possibly a read error. The rearrangement uses TRBV6-5 and TRBJ1-6; D not certain. Germline V gene sequence: CDR1 MNHEY, CDR2 SVGAGI. This CDR3 has 13 residues. CDR3 in amino acids: CASRYLGNSPLHF. Written as DNA, the CDR3 is TGTGCCAGCAGATACTTGGGCAATTCACCCCTCCACTTT.

The rearrangement uses TRBV19 and TRBJ2-1; TRBD1 might be the D (6 bases). V was shortened by 1 base and J by 7 bases, with 14 bases between the two germline ends. This CDR3 has 15 amino acids. CDR1 and CDR2 (germline): LNHDA, SQIVND (reference sequence). In DNA form, the CDR3 reads TGTGCCAGTAGTATAGTGGACAGTTCGCGGAATGAGCAGTTCTTC. Amino acid sequence: CASSIVDSSRNEQFF.

The chain joins TRBV4-1 to TRBJ2-1; D uncertain. Germline CDR1 reads MGHRA; CDR2 reads YSYEKL. This CDR3 is built from 16 residues. Deletions cut 4 bases from V and 0 bases from J, with 13 bases between. CDR3 sequence: CASSPAGRSSYNEQFF. In DNA form, the CDR3 reads TGCGCCAGCAGCCCGGCTGGGCGTAGCTCCTACAATGAGCAGTTCTTC.

The V call is TRBV10-3, the J call TRBJ2-7; 11 nucleotides align to TRBD2. The germline CDR1 and CDR2 sequences are ENHRY and SYGVKD. The CDR3 length is 15 residues. V was clipped by 4 bases and J by 3 bases; unmatched bases: 5. CDR3 sequence: CAISGTSGRDYEQYF. Written as DNA, the CDR3 is TGTGCCATCAGTGGTACTAGCGGGAGAGACTACGAGCAGTACTTC.

The rearrangement joins TRBV28 to TRBJ2-5; D gene uncertain. This CDR3 has 14 residues. V gave up 2 bases and J gave up 2 bases, with 9 bases separating them. CDR1 and CDR2 from the germline V gene are MDHEN and SYDVKM. This CDR3 is CASSLGQPQETQYF. In nucleotides, the CDR3 is TGTGCCAGCAGTTTAGGGCAGCCTCAAGAGACCCAGTACTTC.

The chain carries TRBV19 and TRBJ2-7; 7 nucleotides match TRBD2. J lost 2 bases, V lost 1 base, and 5 bases had no gene match. This CDR3 is 15 amino acids long. Per the germline V gene, CDR1 is LNHDA and CDR2 is SQIVND (reference sequence). The CDR3 region is CASSIVLAVTYEQYF. CDR3 in DNA: TGTGCCAGTAGTATAGTGCTAGCGGTTACCTACGAGCAGTACTTC.

The chain joins TRBV27 to TRBJ2-1; D might be TRBD2 (6 bases). V was shortened by 5 bases and J by 0 bases, with 14 bases between the two germline ends. The CDR3 has 16 residues. Germline CDR1 reads MNHEY; CDR2 reads SMNVEV (reference sequence). This CDR3 is CASSHYGGRSYNEQFF. The DNA of the CDR3 is TGTGCCAGCAGTCACTACGGGGGTCGCTCCTACAATGAGCAGTTCTTC.

The J gene is TRBJ2-7, the V gene TRBV29-1; possibly TRBD2 for D (5 bases). Trimming cost V 1 base and J 6 bases, with 10 bases left between them. The CDR3 length is 12 residues. Germline V gene data show CDR1 as SQVTM and CDR2 as ANQGSEA. The CDR3 region has the DNA TGCAGCGTTGAAGTGCGGGCGAGCGAGCAGTACTTC. Translating gives CSVEVRASEQYF.

This clone came up a few times. The chain is built from TRBV5-1 and TRBJ1-2; TRBD1 aligns across 7 bases. J lost 6 bases, V lost 4 bases, and 9 bases had no gene match. The CDR3 is 14 amino acids. Per germline, CDR1 SGHRS and CDR2 YFSETQ. This CDR3 is CASSVGQAVDGYTF. CDR3 in DNA: TGCGCCAGCAGCGTCGGACAGGCCGTGGATGGCTACACCTTC.

This clone showed up just a few times. This chain uses TRBV19 with TRBJ2-7; the match to TRBD2 covers 11 bases. Germline lookup yields CDR1 LNHDA and CDR2 SQIVND (reference sequence). The CDR3 sequence is 12 residues long. V lost 9 bases and J lost 4; bases outside the gene matches: 2. CDR3 DNA sequence: TGTGCCAGCGGGACTAGCGGTTACGAGCAGTACTTC. This gives the protein CASGTSGYEQYF.

This clone came up once. This sequence joins TRBV7-2 and TRBJ1-1; tentatively, D is TRBD1 (5 bases). Per the germline V gene, CDR1 is SGHTA and CDR2 is FQGNSA. Trimming took off 5 bases at V and 3 bases at J, with 7 bases between the two ends. The CDR3 contains 12 residues. CDR3 coding DNA: TGTGCCAGCAGCCGACAGTACACTGAAGCTTTCTTT. This gives the protein CASSRQYTEAFF.

The DNA for the CDR3 is TGTGCCAGCTCACCACAGGAGGGCGTTAGCACAGATACGCAGTATTTT. Protein: CASSPQEGVSTDTQYF. The J gene is TRBJ2-3, the V gene TRBV18; D is perhaps TRBD2 (6 bases). The CDR3 has 16 amino acids. The germline V gene encodes CDR1 KGHSH and CDR2 LQKENI. Between the trimmed V and J ends, which lost 1 base and 0 bases, there was a span of 11 bases.

This clone was observed a handful of times. The rearrangement links TRBV7-9 to TRBJ1-4, with D maybe TRBD1 (6 bases). This CDR3 region has 16 residues. Trimming took off 5 bases at V and 3 bases at J, with 16 bases between the two ends. Germline loops: CDR1 SEHNR, CDR2 FQNEAQ (reference sequence). The CDR3 loop reads CASSRWDTTSNEKLFF. CDR3 sequence (DNA): TGTGCCAGCAGCCGATGGGACACCACTTCTAATGAAAAACTGTTTTTT.

The V gene is TRBV28, the J gene TRBJ1-4; maybe TRBD1 (5 bases). Germline CDR1 is MDHEN and CDR2 is SYDVKM. The CDR3 has 15 amino acids. Trimming shortened V by 3 bases and J by 6 bases, and 14 bases separated the two germline ends. CDR3 sequence reads: CASSLLSGEDEKLFF. In DNA, the CDR3 is TGTGCCAGCAGTTTGTTATCGGGGGAAGATGAAAAACTGTTTTTT.

The chain couples TRBV3-1 (or the pseudogene TRBV3-2) to TRBJ1-4; possible D gene TRBD1, 5 bases. Germline V CDR1 and CDR2: LGHDT, YNNKEL (reference sequence). V was cut by 2 bases and J by 4 bases, with 8 bases left in between. This CDR3 region has 14 residues. The CDR3 DNA reads as TGTGCCAGCAGCCAACGACAGCTTAATGAAAAACTGTTTTTT. The encoded protein is CASSQRQLNEKLFF.